The source of this T cell receptor beta chain is a study of tumor-infiltrating lymphocytes in primary liver carcinoma (dated by TCRdb to 2015 to 2018). As for the study more broadly: Hepatocellular carcinoma (four) or combined HCC and intrahepatic cholangiocarcinoma (one) was present in the five patients, who were three men and two women aged 30 to 69 years. The tumors of the five patients were staged as T1-T3 N0M0, with maximum diameters ranging from roughly 4 to 11 cm. Roughly 3.5 to 7.13 million productive TCRbeta reads were obtained per sample, and no significant difference in read depth was found between tissue types. TCRbeta repertoire sequencing, expression microarrays and whole-exome sequencing were combined in the study across five regions of each liver tumor, with adjacent normal tissue and blood also included. TCRbeta repertoire sequencing covered 35 or so specimens from 5 patients: 25 or so tumor regions, 5 adjacent noncancerous liver tissues and 5 peripheral blood samples. Agilent mRNA microarray profiling was performed on the roughly 24 tumor region samples to relate TCRbeta repertoire diversity to the local molecular phenotype. Repertoires from technical replicates were highly reproducible, with mean shared-clone rates roughly 0.87 and correlation coefficients above 0.95. The research as a whole found: Only the TCR beta chain was sequenced, so true repertoire diversity is likely underestimated because unpaired alpha chains were not captured. Only about 7.5-25% of top clones were found in all five regions of a tumor, suggesting spatial heterogeneity of tumor-infiltrating T cells. Repertoire overlap was found to be higher between tumor regions (mean around 35%) than between tumor-adjacent (around 17%) or tumor-blood (about 15%) pairs, consistent with antigen-driven expansion. Since the samples were bulk and unsorted, there was no way to compare CD4+ and CD8+ T cell repertoires. With just 4 to 6 patients in the study, the authors point out that the findings should be validated in a larger study. A significantly larger repertoire fraction was made up by the top 250 clones in tumors than in blood (p = 0.039).

The germline V gene (reference sequence) gives CDR1 as SGHNT and CDR2 as YYREEE. Spanning cysteine to phenylalanine, the CDR3 consists of 15 amino acids. Only the CDR3 DNA is retained, 45 bases long and in frame from the first base. Starting from around 500 ng total RNA, TCRbeta-specific cDNA was produced by reverse transcription with a constant-region primer and ProtoScript II reverse transcriptase. The TCRbeta libraries were prepared through three rounds of nested multiplex PCR following a slightly modified ARM-PCR procedure. The first two PCR rounds used multiplex TRBV1-TRBV30 forward primers with a Cbeta reverse primer, each for 10 to 11 cycles. A final 25-cycle PCR with Deep VentR polymerase added sample barcodes and Illumina adapters. Amplicons of 200-500 bp were gel-purified with a QIAquick gel extraction kit before sequencing. The TCRbeta amplicons were sequenced with 250-bp paired-end reads on an Illumina HiSeq 2500. The paper's data handling went like this. To recover full CDR3 sequences, reads were quality-trimmed using Trimmomatic v0.33 and paired reads were then merged using FLASH v1.2.11. V, D and J germline segments were assigned to the rearranged TCRbeta sequences using MiGEC v1.2.1b. VDJtools v1.0.0 computed clonotype statistics and Shannon-Wiener diversity indices. Except for diversity analysis, only each sample's 250 most abundant clonotypes were used in subsequent analyses to reduce sampling bias. Clones were called with MiXCR by TCRdb after fastp trimmed the public reads at Q25, and only in-frame beta chains were retained. One record per CDR3 amino acid sequence lists the most common genes and DNA. The V and J calls here are based on TCRdb, not the publication. The table for this sample lists tens of thousands of distinct CDR3 sequences; 55% to 85% of them were counted only once. The top ten hold approximately 20% of the sample.

Total RNA and DNA were co-extracted without cell sorting from around 20-30 mg of bulk tissue using the AllPrep DNA/RNA mini kit. Between late 2015 and March 2016, a handful of patients in China with histopathologically diagnosed primary liver carcinoma had surgical resection. Patients had chronic HBV infection and were treatment-naive at sampling. Five spatially separated regions were sampled per tumor: superior, inferior, left-lateral and right-lateral poles, plus the tumor centre. More than 85% viable tumor cells were found by histology in every tumor sample. Each fresh piece of tumor and adjacent tissue was cut in two, with one half stored in RNAlater at -80 degrees C and the other half sent for histology. In regard to this clonotype: Its antigen is not yet known. At one of its ends the junction is not consistent with the germline gene, which may arise from a read error.

Sequenced material: liver tumor tissue from sampling region 1. This sample's cell subset or site label indicates: tumor region T1, superior pole. This sequence uses TRBV5-4 and TRBJ2-3; the D region possibly corresponds to TRBD1 (6 bases align). The receptor was derived from a middle-aged man with primary liver carcinoma and hepatitis B virus infection. The nucleotide sequence is TGTGTCAGCAGCCAAGACAGGATGGTCACTGATACGCAGTATTTT. The translation is CVSSQDRMVTDTQYF. The variable domain in full, with residues beyond the CDR3 obtained from the reference TRBV5-4 and TRBJ2-3 genes, is ETGVTQSPTHLIKTRGQQVTLRCSSQSGHNTVSWYQQALGQGPQFIFQYYREEENGRGNFPPRFSGLQFPNYSSELNVNALELDDSALYLCVSSQDRMVTDTQYFGPGTRLTVL.